This TCR beta chain derives from a study of OX40 agonist ivuxolimab in advanced cancers. Findings and limits, study-wide: Clonal expansion by week 6 occurred in CD4+ and CD8+ blood T cells (at 0.1 to 3.0 mg/kg).

The CDR3 is made up of 14 amino acids. Germline V gives CDR1 SGHTA, CDR2 FQGNSA. The ends were cut back, 5 bases at V and 2 bases at J, with 11 bases in the middle. This table comes from immunoSEQ multiplex PCR, and its TCRdb copy is limited to in-frame clones, with some not included. Of 100,000 to 150,000 clones listed, 93% are singletons. This clone was found once. Its antigen is undetermined. The chain links TRBV7-2 to TRBJ2-3; D gene ambiguous. The input for sequencing was CD4+ or CD8+ T cells sorted from blood, taken in a trial of the OX40 agonist ivuxolimab. The receptor comes from an adult with an advanced solid tumor such as melanoma, head and neck, liver or kidney cancer. CDR3 coding DNA: TGTGCCAGCAGCCTCGACGGATTCACAGATACGCAGTATTTT. It encodes CASSLDGFTDTQYF. Looking up the rest from reference TRBV7-2 and TRBJ2-3 gives the full variable domain: GAGVSQSPSNKVTEKGKDVELRCDPISGHTALYWYRQSLGQGLEFLIYFQGNSAPDKSGLPSDRFSAERTGGSVSTLTIQRTQQEDSAVYLCASSLDGFTDTQYFGPGTRLTVL.